This TCR beta chain was captured in a study of regulatory dendritic cells for organ transplantation. Study-wide points: Regulatory dendritic cells appeared to expand memory CD8+ clones less than mature ones.

Naive CD45RA+ and memory CD45RO+ CD4+ or CD8+ T cells were FACS-sorted. Germline V gene data show CDR1 as MNHEY and CDR2 as SMNVEV (reference sequence). V lost 3 bases, J lost 5 bases, and 8 bases stayed unmatched. CDR3 length: 16 amino acids. A remark on this clone: What it recognizes is unknown.

Only in-frame clones appear in the TCRdb table, and some are missing; sequencing was by immunoSEQ multiplex PCR. The repertoire has 30,000 or so clones, roughly 85% of them found once; the top ten carry approximately 0.094%. Sequenced material: naive CD4+ T cells from blood. The subset is: CD45RA+ naive T cells. The receptor comes from a human donor in good health. The chain recombines TRBV27 with TRBJ1-1; TRBD1 aligns across 11 bases. CDR3 sequence (DNA): TGTGCCAGCAGTTTGGCCGGGACAGGGGGTGCGACTGAAGCTTTCTTT. Translated: CASSLAGTGGATEAFF.